The T cell receptor (beta chain) described here comes from a study of T cells in Graves' hyperthyroidism and ophthalmopathy. This clonotype has only a few counts. The V gene end was trimmed by 7 bases and the J gene end by 1 base; junction bases not matched to a gene: 16. The V gene's germline CDR1 is SGHDT and CDR2 YYEEEE. The CDR3 contains 17 residues. The investigators amplified TCR beta CDR3 regions from RNA transcripts. TCR CDR3 regions were first amplified by RT-PCR with HTBI primers. TCRdb fed the multiplex PCR reads into MiXCR, producing one record per CDR3 protein. Of over 650,000 distinct CDR3 sequences listed, over 15% are singletons.

The chain combines TRBV5-6 with TRBJ1-1; TRBD1 aligns across 7 bases. The TCR originated in a man aged 18-30 years with Graves' hyperthyroidism. Sequencing was done on a sample of blood. CDR3 amino acids: CASGDERGLLGNTEAFF. For the CDR3, the DNA is TGTGCCAGCGGCGATGAAAGGGGGCTTTTGGGGAACACTGAAGCTTTCTTT.